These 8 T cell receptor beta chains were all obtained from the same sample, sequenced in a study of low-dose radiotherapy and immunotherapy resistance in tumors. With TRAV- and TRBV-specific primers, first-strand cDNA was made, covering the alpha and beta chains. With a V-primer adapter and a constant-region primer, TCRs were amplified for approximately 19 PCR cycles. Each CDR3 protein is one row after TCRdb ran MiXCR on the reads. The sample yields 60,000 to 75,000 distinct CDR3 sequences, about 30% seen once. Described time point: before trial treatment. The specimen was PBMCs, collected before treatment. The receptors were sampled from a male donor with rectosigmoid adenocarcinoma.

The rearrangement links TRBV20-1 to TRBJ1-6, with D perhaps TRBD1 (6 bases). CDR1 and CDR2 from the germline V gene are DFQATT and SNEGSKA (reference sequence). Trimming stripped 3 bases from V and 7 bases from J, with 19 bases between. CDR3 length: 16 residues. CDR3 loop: CSARSRGQMGNSPLHF. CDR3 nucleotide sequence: TGCAGTGCTAGGAGCCGGGGGCAAATGGGAAATTCACCCCTCCACTTT.

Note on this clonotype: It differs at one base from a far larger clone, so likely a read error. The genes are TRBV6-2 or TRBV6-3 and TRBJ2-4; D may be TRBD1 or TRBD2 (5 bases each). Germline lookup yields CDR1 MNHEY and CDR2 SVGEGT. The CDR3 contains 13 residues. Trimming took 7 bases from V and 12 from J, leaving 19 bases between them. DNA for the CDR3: TGTGCCAGCAATGATGGGCAGGTCGGGACTCAGTACTTC. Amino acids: CASNDGQVGTQYF.

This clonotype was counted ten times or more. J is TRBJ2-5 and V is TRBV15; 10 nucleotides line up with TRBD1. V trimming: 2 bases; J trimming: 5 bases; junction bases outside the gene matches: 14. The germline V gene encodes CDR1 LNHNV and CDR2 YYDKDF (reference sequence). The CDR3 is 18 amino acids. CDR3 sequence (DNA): TGTGCCACCAGCAGAAGGCCATTGGGGACAGGGGCCGGGGAGACCCAGTACTTC. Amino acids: CATSRRPLGTGAGETQYF.

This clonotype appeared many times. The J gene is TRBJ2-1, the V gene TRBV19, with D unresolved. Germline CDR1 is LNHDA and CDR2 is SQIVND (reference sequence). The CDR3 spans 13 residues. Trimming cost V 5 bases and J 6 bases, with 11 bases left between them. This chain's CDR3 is CASSPESGNEQFF. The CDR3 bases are TGTGCCAGTAGTCCGGAAAGTGGCAATGAGCAGTTCTTC.

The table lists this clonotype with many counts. CDR3 amino acids: CAWNRGGWTEAFF. The CDR3 nucleotides are TGTGCCTGGAACAGAGGGGGTTGGACTGAAGCTTTCTTT. The chain couples TRBV30 to TRBJ1-1, with D possibly being TRBD1 (6 bases). Trimming removed 4 bases from V and 5 bases from J, with 14 bases in between. Germline values: CDR1 GTSNPN, CDR2 SVGIG (reference sequence). CDR3 length: 13 residues.

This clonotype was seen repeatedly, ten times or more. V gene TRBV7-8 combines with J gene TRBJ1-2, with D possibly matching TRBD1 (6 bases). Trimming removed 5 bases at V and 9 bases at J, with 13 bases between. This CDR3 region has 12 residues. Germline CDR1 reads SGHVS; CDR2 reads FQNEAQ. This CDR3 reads CASSLGGGSYTF. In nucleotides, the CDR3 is TGTGCCAGCAGCCTGGGGGGGGGCAGCTACACCTTC. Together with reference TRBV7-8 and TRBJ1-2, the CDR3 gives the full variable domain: GAGVSQSPRYKVAKRGQDVALRCDPISGHVSLFWYQQALGQGPEFLTYFQNEAQLDKSGLPSDRFFAERPEGSVSTLKIQRTQQEDSAVYLCASSLGGGSYTFGSGTRLTVV.

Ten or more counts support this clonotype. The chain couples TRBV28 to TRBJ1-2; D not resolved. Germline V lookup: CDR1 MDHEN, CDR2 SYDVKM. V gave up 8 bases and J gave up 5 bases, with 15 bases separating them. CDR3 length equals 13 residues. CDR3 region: CASGRGGRYGYTF. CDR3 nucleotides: TGTGCCAGCGGGCGAGGAGGCCGGTATGGCTACACCTTC.

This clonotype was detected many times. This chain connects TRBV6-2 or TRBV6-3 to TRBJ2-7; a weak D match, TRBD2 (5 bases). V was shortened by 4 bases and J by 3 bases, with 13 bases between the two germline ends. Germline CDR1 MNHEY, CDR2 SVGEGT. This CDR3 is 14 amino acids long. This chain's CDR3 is CASSSRGSYYEQYF. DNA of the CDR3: TGTGCCAGCAGTTCGAGAGGGAGCTACTACGAGCAGTACTTC.